The TCR beta chain under discussion was sequenced for a study of T-cell memory formation after mild COVID-19. This clonotype was counted at least ten times. TCRdb reprocessed the 5' RACE reads via MiXCR and lists one record per CDR3 protein. The top ten hold approximately 2.1% of the sample, which has 150,000 to 200,000 distinct CDR3 sequences, 15% to 20% seen once. Germline V gene lookup returns CDR1 LGHDT and CDR2 YNNKEL (reference sequence). With 5 bases clipped from V and 6 bases from J, the junction kept 14 bases outside the gene matches. The CDR3 totals 16 residues. The specimen sequenced was PBMCs or a T cell subset sorted from them (not recorded which). This chain uses TRBV3-1 with TRBJ2-7; 9 bases map to TRBD1. This sequence was found in an adult woman who had mild COVID-19 (a few samples of this study predate the infection). Cell type and time point are not known. DNA for the CDR3: TGTGCCAGCAGCTATACAGGGGGCTATTTTCGAGGCGAGCAGTACTTC. This encodes CASSYTGGYFRGEQYF.